These 29 T cell receptor beta chains originate from one sample sequenced in a study of cytomegalovirus exposure and HLA in healthy donors. The protocol was immunoSEQ multiplex PCR, while the TCRdb copy is restricted to in-frame clones and leaves out a portion. The sample has about 160,000 clones, about 88% seen once. The source material was PBMCs. All receptors derive from a young man in good health and CMV-seronegative.

The chain is built from TRBV19 and TRBJ2-5; TRBD1 matches at 12 bases. The CDR3 is made up of 15 amino acids. The germline gives CDR1 LNHDA, CDR2 SQIVND (reference sequence). With V trimmed by 4 bases and J by 3 bases, 3 bases remained unmatched. CDR3 sequence (DNA): TGTGCCAGTAGTAGGGACAGGGGGCAGGAAGAGACCCAGTACTTC. It encodes CASSRDRGQEETQYF.

This clone was recorded once. The V gene is TRBV19, the J gene TRBJ1-5; no reliable D call. Trimming left V 1 base short and J 1 base short, with 5 bases between. Germline CDR1 reads LNHDA; CDR2 reads SQIVND (reference sequence). CDR3 length equals 14 residues. CDR3 DNA sequence: TGTGCCAGTAGTATAGCCGTGAGCAATCAGCCCCAGCATTTT. Protein sequence: CASSIAVSNQPQHF.

The CDR3 loop reads CASSDGGTANYGYTF. In DNA, the CDR3 is TGTGCCAGCAGTGACGGGGGCACGGCTAACTATGGCTACACCTTC. The rearrangement joins TRBV6-4 to TRBJ1-2, with a possible D match to TRBD1 (6 bases). Germline assignment: CDR1 MRHNA and CDR2 SNTAGT. Trimming pared 2 bases from V and 0 bases from J, leaving 10 bases between. This CDR3 is built from 15 residues.

Comment on this clone: Relative to the germline gene, one junction end is altered; a read error may explain this. The CDR3, as DNA: TGCGCCAGCAGCCAAGATAGGGGGACCAGGGGGCTGTACTTC. It specifies CASSQDRGTRGLYF. This chain joins TRBV14 and TRBJ2-5; 8 bases match TRBD1. There are 14 residues in the CDR3. Germline CDR1 SGHDN, CDR2 FVKESK.

The rearrangement uses TRBV10-2 and TRBJ2-1, with a tentative D call TRBD2 (6 bases). Trimming took 3 bases from V and 8 from J, leaving 14 bases between them. The CDR3 runs 14 residues. Germline assignment: CDR1 WSHSY and CDR2 SAAADI. CDR3 DNA: TGCGCCAGCAGTGACCTCGCGGGAATTGATGAGCAGTTCTTC. Translated: CASSDLAGIDEQFF.

V usage is TRBV5-1 and J usage is TRBJ2-2; D is perhaps TRBD1 (5 bases). Trimming took 4 bases from V and 6 from J, leaving 16 bases between them. Germline CDR1 SGHRS, CDR2 YFSETQ. This CDR3 spans 15 amino acids. The CDR3 loop reads CASSPAGFVSGELFF. CDR3 nucleotide sequence: TGCGCCAGCAGCCCAGCAGGGTTTGTCTCCGGGGAGCTGTTTTTT.

The chain carries TRBV18 and TRBJ2-1, with 9 bases lining up with TRBD2. Trimming removed 4 bases from V and 10 bases from J; junction bases left unmatched: 14. Germline loops: CDR1 KGHSH, CDR2 LQKENI. This CDR3 is 16 amino acids long. The CDR3 nucleotides read TGTGCCAGCTCACTAGGACTGCGCGGGGGGGCCCGGGAGCAGTTCTTC. This encodes CASSLGLRGGAREQFF.

The chain's CDR3 is CASSLDGGVEKLFF. As DNA, the CDR3 is TGTGCCAGCAGCTTGGACGGCGGGGTCGAAAAACTGTTTTTT. The chain employs TRBV7-9 and TRBJ1-4; the D is unclear. The germline V gene encodes CDR1 SEHNR and CDR2 FQNEAQ (reference sequence). Trimming shortened V by 3 bases and J by 8 bases, and 13 bases separated the two germline ends. This CDR3 is built from 14 residues.

The chain links TRBV5-4 to TRBJ2-1; 8 nucleotides match TRBD2. The germline gives CDR1 SGHNT, CDR2 YYREEE (reference sequence). The CDR3 runs 12 residues. The V gene end was trimmed by 4 bases and the J gene end by 9 bases; junction bases not matched to a gene: 3. CDR3 DNA: TGTGCCAGCAGCATTACTAGCGGTGAGCAGTTCTTC. This sequence encodes CASSITSGEQFF. Using reference TRBV5-4 and TRBJ2-1 for the parts outside the CDR3, the full variable domain is ETGVTQSPTHLIKTRGQQVTLRCSSQSGHNTVSWYQQALGQGPQFIFQYYREEENGRGNFPPRFSGLQFPNYSSELNVNALELDDSALYLCASSITSGEQFFGPGTRLTVL.

The gene calls are TRBV18 and TRBJ1-2; D gene uncertain. This CDR3 has 16 residues. The V end was cut by 2 bases, the J end by 6 bases, with 19 bases between. The germline V gene encodes CDR1 KGHSH and CDR2 LQKENI. The CDR3 here is CASSPVLGWEMDGYTF. CDR3 nucleotides: TGTGCCAGCTCACCAGTACTCGGGTGGGAGATGGATGGCTACACCTTC.

V is TRBV28 and J is TRBJ2-7; the D gene is possibly TRBD1 (6 bases). Germline values: CDR1 MDHEN, CDR2 SYDVKM. V was pared by 6 bases and J by 0 bases, with 18 bases between. The CDR3 has 16 amino acids. CDR3 loop: CASSKLTGTLSYEQYF. The CDR3 coding sequence is TGTGCCAGCAGCAAGCTAACCGGGACACTCTCCTACGAGCAGTACTTC.

The chain has TRBV27 and TRBJ2-7; tentatively, D is TRBD2 (6 bases). The germline V gene has CDR1 MNHEY and CDR2 SMNVEV (reference sequence). This CDR3 is built from 12 residues. V was shortened by 3 bases and J by 9 bases, with 12 bases between the two germline ends. CDR3 region: CASSFPRGRQYF. CDR3 bases: TGTGCCAGCAGTTTCCCTCGGGGGAGGCAGTACTTC.

This chain joins TRBV7-9 and TRBJ1-2; 7 bases align to TRBD1. The junction had 24 bases not matched to a gene; V was cut back by 8 bases and J by 6 bases. This CDR3 has 18 amino acids. CDR1 and CDR2 from the germline V gene are SEHNR and FQNEAQ (reference sequence). This chain's CDR3 is CASASQLGRGENYNGYTF. The CDR3 DNA reads TGTGCCAGCGCCTCCCAACTGGGCAGGGGGGAAAATTATAATGGCTACACCTTC.

This chain joins TRBV6-5 and TRBJ2-7; 8 bases are shared with TRBD2. This CDR3 comprises 15 residues. J gave up 1 base and V 5 bases, and 7 bases lay outside the gene matches. Germline loops: CDR1 MNHEY, CDR2 SVGAGI. The CDR3 loop is CASSLTSGESYEQYF. The CDR3 DNA reads as TGTGCCAGCAGTCTTACTAGCGGAGAGTCCTACGAGCAGTACTTC.

This clone showed up just once. The chain links TRBV25-1 to TRBJ1-1; perhaps TRBD1 as D (6 bases). Trimming removed 7 bases at V and 4 bases at J, with 13 bases between. Germline values: CDR1 MGHDK, CDR2 SYGVNS. This CDR3 comprises 13 residues. The CDR3 protein is CASKEDRITEAFF. The CDR3 DNA sequence: TGTGCCAGCAAGGAGGACAGAATCACTGAAGCTTTCTTT.

The rearrangement uses TRBV5-6 and TRBJ2-3, with 8 bases lining up with TRBD2. Germline values: CDR1 SGHDT, CDR2 YYEEEE. The length of the CDR3 is 15 residues. Trimming removed 7 bases from V and 2 bases from J; junction bases left unmatched: 9. The CDR3 is CASLPRTSLTDTQYF. The CDR3, as DNA: TGTGCCAGCTTGCCCCGGACTAGCCTCACAGATACGCAGTATTTT.

The V and J genes are TRBV5-6 and TRBJ1-1; D possibly corresponds to TRBD1 (6 bases). This CDR3 region has 15 residues. The germline gives CDR1 SGHDT, CDR2 YYEEEE. Trimming took off 1 base at V and 0 bases at J, with 10 bases between the two ends. CDR3 bases: TGTGCCAGCAGCTTGTTCGCAGGGGTGAACACTGAAGCTTTCTTT. Residues: CASSLFAGVNTEAFF.

This chain uses TRBV27 with TRBJ1-2; TRBD1 matches 9 bases. The V gene's germline CDR1 is MNHEY and CDR2 SMNVEV (reference sequence). V shed 4 bases and J 2 bases; nucleotides not matched to a gene: 2. The CDR3 sequence is 14 residues long. The CDR3 loop reads CASSWTGENYGYTF. Written as DNA, the CDR3 is TGTGCCAGCAGTTGGACAGGGGAAAACTATGGCTACACCTTC.

The rearrangement joins TRBV19 to TRBJ2-1, with D tentatively TRBD2 (6 bases). Germline V gene data show CDR1 as LNHDA and CDR2 as SQIVND (reference sequence). V lost 1 base to trimming and J lost 2 bases, with 9 bases between them. This CDR3 region has 15 residues. The CDR3: CASSIVTRPYNEQFF. CDR3 coding DNA: TGTGCCAGTAGTATAGTGACTAGGCCCTACAATGAGCAGTTCTTC.

This clone was seen just once. The chain combines TRBV6-6 with TRBJ2-7, with a tentative D call TRBD2 (6 bases). Trimming shortened V by 0 bases and J by 5 bases, and 14 bases separated the two germline ends. Germline assignment: CDR1 MNHNY and CDR2 SVGAGI (reference sequence). The length of the CDR3 is 15 residues. CDR3: CASSYSGAGGNEQYV. CDR3 DNA sequence: TGTGCCAGCAGTTACTCGGGAGCGGGTGGGAACGAGCAGTACGTC.

This chain uses TRBV28 with TRBJ1-4, with 10 nucleotides matching TRBD1. V shed 5 bases, J shed 8 bases, and the junction held 5 bases outside the gene matches. Germline lookup yields CDR1 MDHEN and CDR2 SYDVKM. The CDR3 is made up of 14 amino acids. The CDR3 sequence is CASSPTGGGEKLFF. The CDR3 DNA sequence: TGTGCCAGCAGTCCGACAGGGGGCGGCGAAAAACTGTTTTTT.

This chain connects TRBV15 to TRBJ2-2; perhaps TRBD2 as D (6 bases). The CDR3 runs 13 residues. Germline values: CDR1 LNHNV, CDR2 YYDKDF (reference sequence). Between the trimmed V and J ends, which lost 7 bases and 6 bases, there was a span of 12 bases. CDR3 DNA sequence: TGTGCCACCACCCTGGACTATCCCGGGGAGCTGTTTTTT. Translated, it gives CATTLDYPGELFF.

This chain connects TRBV4-1 to TRBJ2-1; possibly TRBD2 for D (5 bases). Trimming shortened V by 4 bases and J by 8 bases, and 12 bases separated the two germline ends. CDR1 MGHRA and CDR2 YSYEKL come from the germline V gene. The CDR3 totals 13 residues. CDR3 region: CASSLVRADEQFF. The CDR3 DNA sequence: TGCGCCAGCAGCCTCGTGAGGGCCGATGAGCAGTTCTTC.

This rearrangement joins TRBV30 to TRBJ1-3, with D possibly matching TRBD1 (6 bases). Germline V CDR1 and CDR2: GTSNPN, SVGIG (reference sequence). The CDR3 loop spans 15 amino acids. Trimming left V 4 bases short and J 2 bases short, with 15 bases between. In DNA, the CDR3 is TGTGCCTGGACTCCACTACAGGGTCCTGGAAACACCATATATTTT. Its translation is CAWTPLQGPGNTIYF.

This clone was seen only a few times. CDR3 loop: CASSPGTRTFTDTQYF. The CDR3 DNA follows: TGCGCCAGCAGCCCTGGGACTAGGACGTTCACAGATACGCAGTATTTT. The chain is built from TRBV4-1 and TRBJ2-3; 8 bases fit TRBD2. Germline V lookup: CDR1 MGHRA, CDR2 YSYEKL. CDR3 size: 16 residues. After removal of 4 bases from V and 2 bases from J, the junction contained 8 bases not matched to a gene.

V usage is TRBV28 and J usage is TRBJ2-5; D is perhaps TRBD1 (6 bases). Germline CDR1 MDHEN, CDR2 SYDVKM. Trimming left V 4 bases short and J 4 bases short, with 13 bases between. The CDR3 totals 14 residues. The CDR3 DNA sequence: TGTGCCAGCAGTTCCTACAGGGATGGAGAGACCCAGTACTTC. This encodes CASSSYRDGETQYF.

The chain couples TRBV4-1 to TRBJ1-5; 9 bases line up with TRBD1. CDR1 is MGHRA, CDR2 YSYEKL, per germline. The CDR3 has 14 residues. V lost 1 base, J lost 9 bases, and 4 bases stayed unmatched. CDR3: CASSQGQGGGPQHF. Here the CDR3 DNA reads TGCGCCAGCAGCCAAGGACAGGGGGGAGGGCCCCAGCATTTT.

This chain uses TRBV5-1 with TRBJ2-6; no reliable D call. The germline V gene encodes CDR1 SGHRS and CDR2 YFSETQ. Trimming removed 1 base from V and 0 bases from J, with 11 bases in between. This CDR3 has 17 amino acids. CDR3: CASSLSSFSSGANVLTF. The CDR3, as DNA: TGCGCCAGCAGCTTGAGTTCGTTCAGCTCTGGGGCCAACGTCCTGACTTTC.

CDR3 DNA sequence: TGTGCCAGCAGCTCGGGGGACCCCTTCTCACCCCTCCACTTT. This codes for CASSSGDPFSPLHF. This chain links TRBV7-9 with TRBJ1-6; weak D call: TRBD1 (5 bases). V was pared by 4 bases and J by 10 bases, with 14 bases between. The CDR3 is made up of 14 amino acids. Looked up from germline, CDR1 is SEHNR and CDR2 is FQNEAQ (reference sequence).